This is a list of T cell receptor beta chains from one sample in a study of T cell repertoires in cytomegalovirus infection. TCRdb re-called the reads through MiXCR, storing one row per CDR3 protein. The sample includes around 770,000 distinct CDR3 sequences, almost 30% of them seen just once. No antigen has been assigned to these receptors. The sample in question was cultured CD8+ T cells from PBMCs, obtained from culture after CMV antigen stimulation. These receptor sequences come from a human donor in good health (CMV status not recorded). Some clones in this sample may be carry-over from other donors' samples. The CDR3 runs from the conserved cysteine through the conserved F or W. D genes are given only for firm matches. Size tells how often a clone was seen (once, few, many) or the class of an expanded clone, and some rows leave it out.

j_call	v_call	d_call	clone_size	cdr3_nt	cdr3_aa
TRBJ1-2	TRBV19	TRBD1	NA	TGTGCCAGTAGTTCCAGGGGGCAGGTATATGGCTACACCTTC	CASSSRGQVYGYTF
TRBJ2-2	TRBV7-6	TRBD2	NA	TGTGCCAGCAGCCAGCCCCCGGGACTACGGATAGGTGGGGTGAACACCGGGGAGCTGTTTTTT	CASSQPPGLRIGGVNTGELFF
TRBJ1-5	TRBV20-1	NA	NA	TGCAGTGCTAGATCCGGTAGGGGGAAGATTCAGCCCCAGCATTTT	CSARSGRGKIQPQHF
TRBJ2-1	TRBV10-2	NA	many	TGCGCCAGCAGTATAGGGTCCCAGCTCCTATACAATGAGCAGTTCTTC	CASSIGSQLLYNEQFF
TRBJ2-3	TRBV7-2	NA	few	TGTGCCAGCAGCTTATGGGGTTTCACAGATACGCAGTATTTT	CASSLWGFTDTQYF
TRBJ2-1	TRBV11-3	NA	few	TGTGCCAGCAGCTTTAACTCTTTGATCGATGAGCAGTTCTTC	CASSFNSLIDEQFF
TRBJ2-2	TRBV2	TRBD1	NA	TGTGCCGGGACAGGGGACTCGAACACCGGGGAGCTGTTTTTT	CAGTGDSNTGELFF
TRBJ2-7	TRBV7-9	TRBD2	NA	TGTGCTAGCAGCTTAGGGCGGGGGGGCTTCGAGCAGTACTTC	CASSLGRGGFEQYF
TRBJ2-4	TRBV6-5	NA	NA	TGTGCCAGCAGTCATCCGGGACGGGGCCCCGAGACCAAAAACATTCAGTACTTC	CASSHPGRGPETKNIQYF
TRBJ2-3	TRBV7-8	NA	many	TGTGCCAGCAGCTACGAGGCAGAGAGTAGCACAGATACGCAGTATTTT	CASSYEAESSTDTQYF
TRBJ1-1	TRBV7-2	TRBD1	many	TGTGCCAGCAGCACCTTACAGGGGATGAACACTGAAGCTTTCTTT	CASSTLQGMNTEAFF
TRBJ2-1	TRBV5-1	TRBD1	few	TGCGCCAGCAGCTCCCCCGAGACAGGGAATGTTGAGCAGTTCTTC	CASSSPETGNVEQFF
TRBJ1-5	TRBV7-6	NA	few	TGTGCCAGCAGCCCCGAGGAGGGTGGCCTAATCAATCAGCCCCAGCATTTT	CASSPEEGGLINQPQHF
TRBJ1-5	TRBV6-5	TRBD1	NA	TGTGCCAGCAGCCAAACGGGACAGGGGAATCAGCCCCAGCATTTT	CASSQTGQGNQPQHF
TRBJ2-3	TRBV7-6	TRBD2	many	TGTGCCAGCAGCTTAAAGGCGGCGGGGGGGCCGAGAGATACGCAGTATTTT	CASSLKAAGGPRDTQYF
TRBJ1-1	TRBV29-1	NA	NA	TGCAGCGTCCTGACAGCGAACACTGAAGCTTTCTTT	CSVLTANTEAFF
TRBJ2-2	TRBV6-2/TRBV6-3	NA	NA	TGTGCCAGCAGTTACCAAATCCCTACAGGGTACACCGGGGAGCTGTTTTTT	CASSYQIPTGYTGELFF